Included here is one T cell receptor (beta chain) sequence, with context. Trimming shortened V by 2 bases and J by 6 bases, and 13 bases separated the two germline ends. CDR1 and CDR2 (germline): SGHAT, FQDESV (reference sequence). The CDR3 is 15 amino acids. Each of the donors was a healthy adult who was HIV-negative and had not had a recent acute infection or vaccination. This record belongs to a study of shared clonotypes between healthy human individuals. For the study at large: Contributing individuals were a couple of females and three males aged 18 to 49. The study used three CD4 naive, three CD4 memory, two CD8 naive and one CD8 memory plate per donor.

The assay used deep level. The data were produced by immunoSEQ multiplex PCR, yet TCRdb's version contains in-frame clones alone and is incomplete. Of hundreds of thousands of clones listed, around 73% are singletons. V is TRBV11-1 and J is TRBJ1-4; no reliable D call. This clonotype was obtained from a woman between 25 and 40 years old in good health. The source material was memory CD4+ T cells sorted from blood. Subset in this sample: CD45RA-negative fraction. Here the CDR3 DNA reads TGTGCCAGCAGCTTACTAAGGGAATTAGATGAAAAACTGTTTTTT. This gives the protein CASSLLRELDEKLFF. The full variable domain, completed using reference TRBV11-1 and TRBJ1-4, is EAEVAQSPRYKITEKSQAVAFWCDPISGHATLYWYRQILGQGPELLVQFQDESVVDDSQLPKDRFSAERLKGVDSTLKIQPAELGDSAMYLCASSLLRELDEKLFFGSGTQLSVL.